This T cell receptor (beta chain) was recovered during a study of blood T cell repertoires in COVID-19. In the study overall: The analysed material was cDNA or gDNA that came from T cells, B-cell-depleted T cells, or PBMCs.

Patients in Seattle were enrolled during active infection, then followed longitudinally. This CDR3 spans 14 amino acids. With 5 bases removed from V and 6 bases from J, the gap between germline ends came to 17 bases. The germline gives CDR1 MNHEY, CDR2 SVGEGT. Original analysis: The authors estimated nucleated cell counts from reference gene primer amplification. The protocol was immunoSEQ multiplex PCR, while the TCRdb copy is restricted to in-frame clones and leaves out a portion. The DNA was the basis for D and trimming; V, J and clone size are from that table. There are 400,000 to 450,000 clones in the sample; about nine tenths occur only once, and over 10% lies in the top ten.

The rearrangement uses TRBV6-2 or TRBV6-3 and TRBJ2-7, with D possibly TRBD1 on 6 matching bases. The origin of this receptor is a woman in her forties or fifties with COVID-19, enrolled during active disease. Sequencing input: peripheral blood. The CDR3: CASSLRDIKTEQYF. DNA of the CDR3: TGTGCCAGCAGTCTCCGGGACATTAAGACCGAGCAGTACTTC.